These 32 T cell receptor beta chains were sequenced from one sample in a study of blood T cell repertoires in COVID-19. Only in-frame clones appear in the TCRdb table, and some are missing; sequencing was by immunoSEQ multiplex PCR. The data contain 15,000 to 20,000 clones, about 86% of them singletons. Material for sequencing was peripheral blood. The receptor source for this set is a human donor in a cohort sampled during active COVID-19.

The V and J genes are TRBV11-3 and TRBJ2-1, with D perhaps matching TRBD2 (7 bases). CDR1 SGHNT and CDR2 YENEEA come from the germline V gene. V was cut by 1 base and J by 7 bases, with 17 bases left in between. The CDR3 is 16 residues long. CDR3 sequence: CASSLVAGAPVNEQFF. CDR3 nucleotide sequence: TGTGCCAGCAGCTTAGTCGCGGGGGCGCCAGTGAATGAGCAGTTCTTC. Full variable domain (rest looked up from reference TRBV11-3 and TRBJ2-1): EAGVVQSPRYKIIEKKQPVAFWCNPISGHNTLYWYLQNLGQGPELLIRYENEEAVDDSQLPKDRFSAERLKGVDSTLKIQPAELGDSAVYLCASSLVAGAPVNEQFFGPGTRLTVL.

V usage is TRBV18 and J usage is TRBJ2-7, with 7 bases lining up with TRBD2. This CDR3 has 16 amino acids. The germline gives CDR1 KGHSH, CDR2 LQKENI. The ends lost 3 bases at V and 6 bases at J; junction bases unmatched: 14. In DNA, the CDR3 is TGTGCCAGCTCACCCAACAATTCGGGGGGACGGGGCGAGCAGTACTTC. Translated, it gives CASSPNNSGGRGEQYF.

The chain has TRBV20-1 and TRBJ2-2; D is ambiguous. CDR1 and CDR2 from the germline V gene are DFQATT and SNEGSKA (reference sequence). Trimming shortened V by 3 bases and J by 1 base, and 6 bases separated the two germline ends. This CDR3 region has 13 residues. CDR3 DNA: TGCAGTGCTAGTCCAGGGAACACCGGGGAGCTGTTTTTT. This gives the protein CSASPGNTGELFF.

The CDR3 here is CASSPQSTYEQYF. The CDR3 DNA reads as TGTGCCAGCAGCCCCCAGTCAACCTACGAGCAGTACTTC. The gene calls are TRBV11-1 and TRBJ2-7; the D is unclear. Per the germline V gene, CDR1 is SGHAT and CDR2 is FQDESV (reference sequence). The CDR3 totals 13 residues. V was shortened by 5 bases and J by 2 bases, with 10 bases between the two germline ends.

V is TRBV9 and J is TRBJ2-1, with TRBD2 as a possible D gene (7 bases). The CDR3 covers 15 residues. Per the germline V gene, CDR1 is SGDLS and CDR2 is YYNGEE. V lost 3 bases, J lost 9 bases, and 19 bases lay in between. The CDR3 region is CASSEGGYPGGEQFF. In DNA form, the CDR3 reads TGTGCCAGCAGCGAAGGGGGGTATCCGGGAGGTGAGCAGTTCTTC.

The V call is TRBV6-6, the J call TRBJ1-6, with 10 bases lining up with TRBD1. V trimming: 5 bases; J trimming: 13 bases; junction bases outside the gene matches: 5. Germline-derived CDR1 and CDR2 are MNHNY and SVGAGI (reference sequence). The CDR3 totals 13 residues. This chain's CDR3 is CASSTGQGSPLHF. The DNA for the CDR3 is TGTGCCAGCAGTACGGGACAGGGGTCCCCCCTCCACTTT.

The chain links TRBV7-3 to TRBJ2-5, with D possibly matching TRBD2 (6 bases). Germline V gene data show CDR1 as SGHTA and CDR2 as FQGTGA. This CDR3 has 13 residues. The V end was cut by 5 bases, the J end by 2 bases, with 9 bases between. CDR3 bases: TGTGCCAGCAGCAGCGGGCCACAAGAGACCCAGTACTTC. Amino acid sequence: CASSSGPQETQYF.

Regarding this clone: Relative to the germline gene, one junction end is altered; a read error may explain this. This sequence joins TRBV27 and TRBJ2-3, with D maybe TRBD1 (6 bases). CDR3 length: 14 residues. CDR1 is MNHEY, CDR2 SMNVEV, per germline (reference sequence). CDR3 nucleotides: TGTGCCAGCAGTCTCTCAAGCCCGACAGGTACGCAGTATTTT. Translating gives CASSLSSPTGTQYF.

V and J are TRBV5-1 and TRBJ2-2; D is unresolved. CDR1 SGHRS and CDR2 YFSETQ come from the germline V gene. With 4 bases removed from V and 2 bases from J, the gap between germline ends came to 3 bases. The CDR3 covers 12 residues. The CDR3 region is CASSLNTGELFF. DNA of the CDR3: TGCGCCAGCAGCCTCAACACCGGGGAGCTGTTTTTT.

V and J are TRBV3-1 (or the pseudogene TRBV3-2) and TRBJ1-3; D call uncertain. Trimming took 5 bases from V and 0 from J, leaving 5 bases between them. Germline V CDR1 and CDR2: LGHDT, YNNKEL (reference sequence). This CDR3 has 13 amino acids. CDR3 nucleotide sequence: TGTGCCAGCAGCTCTTACTCTGGAAACACCATATATTTT. Its translation is CASSSYSGNTIYF.

This clone was seen only a few times. The V call is TRBV6-2 or TRBV6-3, the J call TRBJ2-5, with 9 bases lining up with TRBD1. Germline loops: CDR1 MNHEY, CDR2 SVGEGT. The CDR3 sequence is 17 residues long. V shed 2 bases and J 3 bases; nucleotides not matched to a gene: 10. CDR3 protein: CASSYMGQGVNKETQYF. As DNA, the CDR3 is TGTGCCAGCAGTTACATGGGACAGGGCGTGAATAAAGAGACCCAGTACTTC.

J is TRBJ2-7 and V is TRBV27; D might be TRBD2 (6 bases). CDR3 length: 15 amino acids. V was pared by 3 bases and J by 3 bases, with 15 bases between. In germline, CDR1 is MNHEY, CDR2 SMNVEV (reference sequence). CDR3 residues: CASSFTSSAYYEQYF. The CDR3 DNA is TGTGCCAGCAGTTTCACCTCTAGCGCCTACTACGAGCAGTACTTC.

This clone appeared a single time. V is TRBV28 and J is TRBJ1-6; 7 bases are a match to TRBD1. The germline V gene has CDR1 MDHEN and CDR2 SYDVKM. With V trimmed by 3 bases and J by 11 bases, 7 bases remained unmatched. The CDR3 has 14 residues. DNA of the CDR3: TGTGCCAGCAGTTTTCAGGGGGGCTCGGCACCCCTCCACTTT. This gives the protein CASSFQGGSAPLHF.

There are a few counts of this clone. The rearrangement links TRBV5-1 to TRBJ2-7; 7 positions agree with TRBD1. V lost 0 bases, J lost 6 bases, and 6 bases stayed unmatched. The CDR3 contains 14 residues. In germline, CDR1 is SGHRS, CDR2 YFSETQ. The CDR3 spells CASSLAGTVFEQYF. The DNA for the CDR3 is TGCGCCAGCAGCTTGGCCGGGACAGTATTCGAGCAGTACTTC. The full variable domain, in which reference TRBV5-1 and TRBJ2-7 provide the parts outside the CDR3, is KAGVTQTPRYLIKTRGQQVTLSCSPISGHRSVSWYQQTPGQGLQFLFEYFSETQRNKGNFPGRFSGRQFSNSRSEMNVSTLELGDSALYLCASSLAGTVFEQYFGPGTRLTVT.

This chain connects TRBV7-2 to TRBJ2-3, with TRBD2 matching over 12 bases. V lost 6 bases, J lost 5 bases, and 6 bases stayed unmatched. Per the germline V gene, CDR1 is SGHTA and CDR2 is FQGNSA. There are 15 residues in the CDR3. The CDR3: CASRRLAGVLDTQYF. In DNA, the CDR3 is TGTGCCAGCAGAAGACTAGCGGGAGTTTTAGATACGCAGTATTTT. Full variable domain (outside the CDR3, taken from reference TRBV7-2 and TRBJ2-3): GAGVSQSPSNKVTEKGKDVELRCDPISGHTALYWYRQSLGQGLEFLIYFQGNSAPDKSGLPSDRFSAERTGGSVSTLTIQRTQQEDSAVYLCASRRLAGVLDTQYFGPGTRLTVL.

Written as DNA, the CDR3 is TGTGCCAGCAGTTTAAATGCCAGGGGGTATGGGACCCAGTACTTC. Protein sequence: CASSLNARGYGTQYF. This chain joins TRBV27 and TRBJ2-5; TRBD1 matches 7 bases. V dropped 2 bases and J dropped 7; count of bases not matched to a gene: 10. This CDR3 contains 15 residues. The germline V gene has CDR1 MNHEY and CDR2 SMNVEV (reference sequence).

The chain uses TRBV27 and TRBJ2-7, with a weak D call TRBD1 (6 bases). Germline assignment: CDR1 MNHEY and CDR2 SMNVEV (reference sequence). CDR3 length equals 14 residues. With 6 bases removed from V and 0 bases from J, the gap between germline ends came to 12 bases. The CDR3 here is CASSRQVRSYEQYF. The CDR3 nucleotides read TGTGCCAGCAGCAGACAGGTTCGCTCCTACGAGCAGTACTTC.

This sequence joins TRBV7-2 and TRBJ2-5; TRBD2 aligns across 11 bases. With V trimmed by 1 base and J by 5 bases, 6 bases remained unmatched. Germline V lookup: CDR1 SGHTA, CDR2 FQGNSA. The CDR3 has 16 residues. Written as DNA, the CDR3 is TGTGCCAGCAGCTTAGTAGCGGGAGGGCCGGGGGAGACCCAGTACTTC. Translated, it gives CASSLVAGGPGETQYF. The complete variable domain, with remaining parts taken from reference TRBV7-2 and TRBJ2-5, reads GAGVSQSPSNKVTEKGKDVELRCDPISGHTALYWYRQSLGQGLEFLIYFQGNSAPDKSGLPSDRFSAERTGGSVSTLTIQRTQQEDSAVYLCASSLVAGGPGETQYFGPGTRLLVL.

This chain uses TRBV19 with TRBJ2-7, with a weak D call TRBD1 (5 bases). This CDR3 is 13 amino acids long. Germline CDR1 reads LNHDA; CDR2 reads SQIVND (reference sequence). Between the trimmed V and J ends, which lost 6 bases and 1 base, there was a span of 10 bases. Here the CDR3 reads CASRLTESYEQYF. The DNA of the CDR3 is TGTGCCAGTAGGTTGACAGAGTCCTACGAGCAGTACTTC.

The gene calls are TRBV3-1 (or the pseudogene TRBV3-2) and TRBJ2-6, with D tentatively TRBD1 (5 bases). Germline V gives CDR1 LGHDT, CDR2 YNNKEL (reference sequence). The CDR3 covers 16 residues. V lost 0 bases and J lost 2, with 8 bases in between. CDR3 amino acids: CASSQELGAGANVLTF. CDR3 nucleotides: TGTGCCAGCAGCCAAGAATTAGGGGCTGGGGCCAACGTCCTGACTTTC.

CDR3 amino acids: CASSPREGAQYF. The CDR3 bases are TGTGCCAGTAGTCCGAGGGAAGGTGCGCAGTATTTT. The chain has TRBV19 and TRBJ2-3; possibly TRBD2 for D (5 bases). The germline CDR1 and CDR2 sequences are LNHDA and SQIVND (reference sequence). Deletions cut 5 bases from V and 10 bases from J, with 13 bases between. The CDR3 sequence is 12 residues long.

V is TRBV30 and J is TRBJ1-6; D remains unclear. V lost 1 base and J 7 bases, leaving 11 bases between the germline ends. Germline loops: CDR1 GTSNPN, CDR2 SVGIG (reference sequence). The CDR3 contains 14 residues. CDR3 sequence reads: CAWSGRGANSPLHF. The CDR3 region has the DNA TGTGCCTGGAGTGGCCGGGGTGCAAATTCACCCCTCCACTTT.

The chain has TRBV4-2 and TRBJ2-3, with 12 bases aligning to TRBD2. Germline CDR1 and CDR2: LGHNA and YNFKEQ. V was pared by 2 bases and J by 4 bases, with 7 bases of the junction left unmatched. The CDR3 length is 17 residues. CDR3 amino acids: CASSQFLAGGPADTQYF. The CDR3 DNA is TGTGCCAGCAGCCAATTTCTAGCGGGAGGGCCGGCAGATACGCAGTATTTT.

The chain links TRBV5-1 to TRBJ2-7; 7 bases map to TRBD1. The CDR3 is 14 residues long. V gave up 4 bases and J gave up 6 bases; unmatched junction bases: 10. CDR1 is SGHRS and CDR2 is YFSETQ in the germline V gene. CDR3 DNA sequence: TGCGCCAGCAGCGGTGAAACTACAGGGGCCGAGCAGTACTTC. Amino acids: CASSGETTGAEQYF.

The chain combines TRBV10-3 with TRBJ2-3; D is perhaps TRBD2 (5 bases). The CDR3 loop spans 14 amino acids. From germline, CDR1 is ENHRY and CDR2 SYGVKD. Deletions cut 5 bases from V and 3 bases from J, with 12 bases between. The CDR3 nucleotides are TGTGCCATCAGTCCCCTCCCGGGAACAGATACGCAGTATTTT. Protein: CAISPLPGTDTQYF.

This chain connects TRBV28 to TRBJ2-7; D uncertain. CDR3 length: 14 residues. The germline V and J ends were trimmed by 6 bases and 0 bases, with 12 bases remaining between them. Germline assignment: CDR1 MDHEN and CDR2 SYDVKM. The CDR3 DNA reads as TGTGCCAGCAGAAGATCAGACTCCTCCTACGAGCAGTACTTC. Its translation is CASRRSDSSYEQYF.

The chain joins TRBV5-5 to TRBJ1-1; the match to TRBD1 covers 7 bases. With 4 bases clipped from V and 5 bases from J, the junction kept 11 bases outside the gene matches. Germline V gene sequence: CDR1 SGHKS, CDR2 YYEKEE (reference sequence). This CDR3 spans 15 amino acids. The CDR3 loop reads CASSPTWTGGTEAFF. The CDR3 region has the DNA TGTGCCAGCAGCCCTACCTGGACAGGAGGAACTGAAGCTTTCTTT. The whole variable domain, filled in from reference TRBV5-5 and TRBJ1-1, reads DAGVTQSPTHLIKTRGQQVTLRCSPISGHKSVSWYQQVLGQGPQFIFQYYEKEERGRGNFPDRFSARQFPNYSSELNVNALLLGDSALYLCASSPTWTGGTEAFFGQGTRLTVV.

V usage is TRBV19 and J usage is TRBJ1-5, with a possible D match to TRBD1 (5 bases). The V end was cut by 9 bases, the J end by 5 bases, with 14 bases between. The CDR3 runs to 13 residues. Germline V gives CDR1 LNHDA, CDR2 SQIVND (reference sequence). CDR3 in amino acids: CASNRDYDQPQHF. The CDR3 DNA follows: TGTGCCAGCAACCGGGACTATGATCAGCCCCAGCATTTT.

The chain carries TRBV20-1 and TRBJ1-5; 9 bases map to TRBD1. The germline gives CDR1 DFQATT, CDR2 SNEGSKA (reference sequence). V shed 3 bases, J shed 4 bases, and the junction held 7 bases outside the gene matches. The CDR3 runs 15 residues. The CDR3 loop reads CSASRTGVGNQPQHF. Here the CDR3 DNA reads TGCAGTGCTAGTCGGACAGGGGTGGGTAATCAGCCCCAGCATTTT.

The chain employs TRBV7-9 and TRBJ2-7, with D possibly matching TRBD2 (6 bases). The CDR3 is made up of 14 amino acids. Germline V lookup: CDR1 SEHNR, CDR2 FQNEAQ (reference sequence). Deletions cut 0 bases from V and 7 bases from J, with 13 bases between. This CDR3 reads CASSLAISGVEQYF. For the CDR3, the DNA is TGTGCCAGCAGCTTAGCCATCTCGGGGGTGGAGCAGTACTTC.

This clone was recorded once. Written as DNA, the CDR3 is TGTGCCAGCAGCTTAGCCCCCTCCCGCGCGGGAGGGCCCTATGAGCAGTTCTTC. It is translated as CASSLAPSRAGGPYEQFF. The chain links TRBV7-2 to TRBJ2-1; 9 nucleotides match TRBD2. The trim removed 0 bases at V and 8 bases at J, leaving 14 bases unmatched. CDR1 SGHTA and CDR2 FQGNSA come from the germline V gene. This CDR3 is 18 amino acids long.

The chain couples TRBV5-1 to TRBJ2-1; 9 bases map to TRBD1. In germline, CDR1 is SGHRS, CDR2 YFSETQ. After removal of 0 bases from V and 8 bases from J, the junction contained 9 bases not matched to a gene. The CDR3 sequence is 16 residues long. CDR3 sequence reads: CASSLAPGQGSYEQFF. CDR3 bases: TGCGCCAGCAGCTTGGCCCCCGGACAGGGGTCTTATGAGCAGTTCTTC.